This T cell receptor (beta chain) was captured in a study of CD8 T cells in Susac syndrome. About the research overall: Among the Susac syndrome patients sequenced, six had active disease and about eight were in remission.

RNA, at roughly 0.45 to 1 ug, was reverse transcribed with random hexamers. Via MiXCR, TCRdb re-called the immunoSEQ multiplex PCR reads, giving one row per CDR3 protein. The table shows more than 150,000 distinct CDR3 sequences, with around 95% occurring only once. V gave up 7 bases and J gave up 5 bases; unmatched junction bases: 9. This CDR3 comprises 15 residues. The germline V gene encodes CDR1 MDHEN and CDR2 SYDVKM. The chain combines TRBV28 with TRBJ2-5; 11 positions agree with TRBD2. Sequencing was performed on CD4+ T cells from PBMCs. The sequence was collected from a human donor with Susac syndrome. CDR3 DNA: TGTGCCAGCAAAGACTCTAGCGGGAGGTGGGAGACCCAGTACTTC. The encoded protein is CASKDSSGRWETQYF.